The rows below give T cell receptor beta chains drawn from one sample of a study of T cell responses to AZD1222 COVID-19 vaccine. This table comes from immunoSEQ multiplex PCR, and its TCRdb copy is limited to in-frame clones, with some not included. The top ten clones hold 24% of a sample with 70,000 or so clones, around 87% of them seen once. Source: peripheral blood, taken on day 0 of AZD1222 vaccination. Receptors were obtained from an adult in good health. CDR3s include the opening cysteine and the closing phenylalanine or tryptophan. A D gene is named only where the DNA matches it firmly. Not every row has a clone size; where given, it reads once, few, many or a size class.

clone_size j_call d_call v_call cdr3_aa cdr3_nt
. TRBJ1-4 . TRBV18 CASSPQGGNEKLFF TGTGCCAGCTCACCGCAGGGCGGTAATGAAAAACTGTTTTTT
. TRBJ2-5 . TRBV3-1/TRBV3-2 CASRGEETQYF TGTGCCAGCAGGGGGGAAGAGACCCAGTACTTC
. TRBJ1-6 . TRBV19 CASSPGQTSPLHF TGTGCCAGTAGTCCCGGACAGACTTCACCCCTCCACTTT
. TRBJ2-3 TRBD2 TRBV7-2 CASSTSGGSSTDTQYF TGTGCCAGCAGCACTAGCGGGGGGTCTAGCACAGATACGCAGTATTTT
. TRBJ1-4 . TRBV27 CATGEGPYEKLFF TGTGCCACGGGGGAAGGGCCATATGAAAAACTGTTTTTT
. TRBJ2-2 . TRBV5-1 CASSLAGLGGTGELFF TGCGCCAGCAGCTTGGCCGGGCTAGGGGGCACCGGGGAGCTGTTTTTT
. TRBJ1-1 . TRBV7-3 CASPGGDTEAFF TGTGCTTCCCCCGGGGGCGACACTGAAGCTTTCTTT
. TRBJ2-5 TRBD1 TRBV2 CASSADRGRETQYF TGTGCCAGCAGTGCAGACAGGGGGCGTGAGACCCAGTACTTC
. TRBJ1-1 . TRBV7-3 CASSGSQGTEAFF TGTGCCAGCTCGGGGAGTCAAGGCACTGAAGCTTTCTTT
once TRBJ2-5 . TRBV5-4 CASTPWRGAEETQYF TGTGCCAGCACCCCCTGGAGGGGGGCGGAAGAGACCCAGTACTTC
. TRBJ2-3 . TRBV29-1 CSVDEDTQYF TGCAGCGTTGACGAGGATACGCAGTATTTT
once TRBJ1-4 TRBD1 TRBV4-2 CASSQDRATGVELFF TGTGCCAGCAGCCAAGACAGAGCAACAGGGGTAGAACTGTTTTTT
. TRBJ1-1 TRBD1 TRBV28 CASQNLRQGEAAFF TGTGCCAGCCAAAATCTCAGACAGGGGGAGGCGGCTTTCTTT
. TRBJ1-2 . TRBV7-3 CASSPDGNYGYTF TGTGCCAGCAGCCCGGACGGGAACTATGGCTACACCTTC
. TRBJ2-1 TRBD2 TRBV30 CAWSAPSGSGNNNEQFF TGTGCCTGGAGTGCACCGTCTGGGAGCGGGAACAACAATGAGCAGTTCTTC
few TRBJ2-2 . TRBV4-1 CASSRAGGNTGELFF TGCGCCAGCAGCCGGGCCGGCGGGAACACCGGGGAGCTGTTTTTT
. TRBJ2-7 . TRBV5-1 CASSPGSEPTYEQYF TGCGCCAGCAGCCCGGGGAGTGAACCGACCTACGAGCAGTACTTC
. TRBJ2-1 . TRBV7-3 CASSPAGGFYNEQFF TGTGCCAGCAGCCCCGCTGGCGGTTTCTACAATGAGCAGTTCTTC
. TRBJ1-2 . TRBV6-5 CASSYGRLRGYGYTF TGTGCCAGCAGTTACGGACGGCTGAGGGGCTATGGCTACACCTTC
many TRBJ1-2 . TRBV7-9 CASSLSQGSPGYTF TGTGCCAGCAGCTTAAGCCAGGGGTCCCCTGGCTACACCTTC
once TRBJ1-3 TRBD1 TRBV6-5 CASSFSGQGKNTIYF TGTGCCAGCAGTTTTTCCGGACAGGGTAAAAACACCATATATTTT
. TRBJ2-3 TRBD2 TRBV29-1 CSVGLAGGITDTQYF TGCAGCGTTGGGCTAGCGGGGGGGATAACAGATACGCAGTATTTT
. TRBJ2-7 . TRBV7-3 CASSPQLGSQQYF TGTGCCAGCAGCCCACAGCTGGGGTCCCAGCAGTACTTC
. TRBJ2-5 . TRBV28 CASSLVGPETQYF TGTGCCAGCAGTTTAGTGGGTCCCGAGACCCAGTACTTC
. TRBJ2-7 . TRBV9 CASSPWDTSYEQYF TGTGCCAGCAGCCCCTGGGACACCTCCTACGAGCAGTACTTC
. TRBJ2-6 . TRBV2 CASSRGANVLTF TGTGCCAGCTCTCGGGGGGCCAACGTCCTGACTTTC
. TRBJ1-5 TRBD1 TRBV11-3 CASSLVLLAGQCSNQPQHF TGTGCCAGCAGCTTAGTTTTGTTGGCGGGACAGTGTAGCAATCAGCCCCAGCATTTT
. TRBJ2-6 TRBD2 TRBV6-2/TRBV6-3 CASSQREGFFGANVLTF TGTGCCAGCAGCCAGCGGGAGGGGTTCTTTGGGGCCAACGTCCTGACTTTC
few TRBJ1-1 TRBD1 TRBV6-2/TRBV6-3 CASSLNDRAEAFF TGTGCCAGCAGCCTAAACGACAGGGCTGAAGCTTTCTTT
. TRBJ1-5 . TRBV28 CASSLNGGGNQPQHF TGTGCCAGCAGTTTAAATGGGGGGGGCAATCAGCCCCAGCATTTT
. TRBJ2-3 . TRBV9 CASSVDWGRNFYTDTQYF TGCGCCAGCAGCGTAGATTGGGGGCGGAACTTCTACACAGATACGCAGTATTTT